The subject of this entry is one T cell receptor beta chain. Its antigen is undetermined. The data originate from a study of cytomegalovirus exposure and HLA in healthy donors. The germline V gene encodes CDR1 SGDLS and CDR2 YYNGEE. This CDR3 region has 16 residues. Trimming took 3 bases from V and 5 from J; bases not matched to a gene: 12. Participants comprised healthy donors of bone marrow. Both 60 Vbeta primers and 13 Jbeta primers went into the PCR. The data were produced by immunoSEQ multiplex PCR, yet TCRdb's version contains in-frame clones alone and is incomplete. The sample includes 170,000 or so clones, around 80% seen only once; the top ten take 0.65% to 0.75%. General observations from the study: The study put 150 or so TCR beta chains on its list as cytomegalovirus-associated.

Sequencing was done on a sample of PBMCs. This TCR derives from a woman in her forties in good health and CMV-seronegative. The rearrangement links TRBV9 to TRBJ2-7; 9 nucleotides align to TRBD1. The DNA of the CDR3 is TGTGCCAGCAGCGAGGCCCTAACCCGGACAGGGGACGAGCAGTACTTC. Translated: CASSEALTRTGDEQYF.